This T cell receptor beta chain was recorded in a study of post-analysis software for immune sequencing data. Overall study context: Relapsing-remitting, secondary progressive and progressive-relapsing forms of multiple sclerosis all featured among disease courses.

Study outcomes and limitations: The five TRBV segments detected at higher frequency in patients than in controls included TRBV5-6, TRBV5-1 and TRBV20-1. The study found significantly lower normalized Chao1 diversity in multiple sclerosis patients than in controls.

Unique molecular identifiers had been added to the TCR beta cDNA libraries. TCRdb reanalysed the PCR reads using MiXCR and keeps one entry per CDR3 protein. The table shows about 820,000 distinct CDR3 sequences, with roughly half occurring only once. The germline V and J ends were trimmed by 5 bases and 1 base, with 9 bases remaining between them. CDR3 length: 15 amino acids. Germline-derived CDR1 and CDR2 are SGHTA and FQGNSA. As to this clonotype: Its antigen is undetermined.

The V gene is TRBV7-2, the J gene TRBJ2-6; D remains unclear. The sequenced material came from blood. This TCR was sampled from a girl aged 10 to 17 with multiple sclerosis. CDR3 amino acids: CASSPHRSGANVLTF. In DNA form, the CDR3 reads TGTGCCAGCAGCCCTCACCGATCTGGGGCCAACGTCCTGACTTTC. Variable domain in full (rest from reference TRBV7-2 and TRBJ2-6): GAGVSQSPSNKVTEKGKDVELRCDPISGHTALYWYRQSLGQGLEFLIYFQGNSAPDKSGLPSDRFSAERTGGSVSTLTIQRTQQEDSAVYLCASSPHRSGANVLTFGAGSRLTVL.